The clone carrying this T cell receptor beta chain has more than one count but fewer than ten. Its cognate antigen is unknown. This entry belongs to a study of T cell repertoires in cytomegalovirus infection. The wider study: Both recently identified HLA-C-restricted and well-studied HLA-B-restricted CMV epitopes were used in the study. Public signatures in TCR beta pointed to CMV infection and matching HLA type. Findings of the study overall: It was HLA-C-restricted CMV-specific TCR beta clonotypes that dominated the response ex vivo. Frequencies of public TCR beta families were cumulated, and this identified carriers of CMV plus the relevant HLA.

The CDR3 has 13 amino acids. The germline gives CDR1 MGHRA, CDR2 YSYEKL. The V and J ends lost 8 bases and 2 bases, in that order; junction bases with no gene match: 5. TCRdb redid the calling of the reads with MiXCR, one entry per CDR3 protein. The sample has hundreds of thousands of distinct CDR3 sequences, approximately 31% seen once. The TCR was taken from a human donor in good health (CMV status not recorded). Some clones in this sample may be carry-over from other donors' samples. The rearrangement joins TRBV4-1 to TRBJ2-7, with TRBD1 matching 8 bases. The sequenced sample was cultured CD8+ T cells from PBMCs, obtained from culture after CMV antigen stimulation. The CDR3 DNA sequence: TGCGCCAGCGGGACAGGAGTACCCTACGAGCAGTACTTC. Protein: CASGTGVPYEQYF.